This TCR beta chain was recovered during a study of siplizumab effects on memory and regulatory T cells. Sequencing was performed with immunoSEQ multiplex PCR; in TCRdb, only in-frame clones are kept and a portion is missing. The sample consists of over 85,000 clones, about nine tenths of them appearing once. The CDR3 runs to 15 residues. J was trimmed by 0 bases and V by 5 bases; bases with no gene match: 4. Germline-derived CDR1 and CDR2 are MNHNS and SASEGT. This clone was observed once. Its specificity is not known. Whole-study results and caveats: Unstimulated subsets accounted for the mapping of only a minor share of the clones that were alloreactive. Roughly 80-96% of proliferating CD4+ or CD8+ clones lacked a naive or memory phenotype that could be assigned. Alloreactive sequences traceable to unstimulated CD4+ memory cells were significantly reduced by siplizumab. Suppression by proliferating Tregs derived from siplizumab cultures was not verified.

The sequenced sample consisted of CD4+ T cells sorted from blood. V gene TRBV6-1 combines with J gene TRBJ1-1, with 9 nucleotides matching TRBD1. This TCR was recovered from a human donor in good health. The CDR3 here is CASSTRTGVNTEAFF. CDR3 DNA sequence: TGTGCCAGCAGTACTCGGACAGGGGTGAACACTGAAGCTTTCTTT.